The present TCR beta chain was sequenced within a study of post-analysis software for immune sequencing data. Overall study results and limits: Included in a set of several TRBV segments more frequent in patients than controls were TRBV5-6, TRBV5-1 and TRBV20-1.

This clonotype was picked up a small number of times. The antigen is unknown. This CDR3 spans 15 amino acids. The germline gives CDR1 SEHNR, CDR2 FQNEAQ (reference sequence). J was trimmed by 8 bases and V by 0 bases; bases with no gene match: 6. The TCR beta cDNA libraries carried unique molecular identifiers. TCRdb redid the calling of the PCR reads with MiXCR, one entry per CDR3 protein. The sample holds 750,000 to 950,000 distinct CDR3 sequences; 53% are singletons and the top ten take approximately 4.5%. The source of this sequence is a girl aged 10 to 17 with multiple sclerosis. This chain joins TRBV7-9 and TRBJ1-4; 7 positions agree with TRBD1. What was sequenced was blood. Here the CDR3 DNA reads TGTGCCAGCAGCTTAGCTCGGCCAGGGGGGGAAAAACTGTTTTTT. Translation: CASSLARPGGEKLFF.